These 20 T cell receptor beta chains originate from one sample sequenced in a study of human T cells and chemical hapten exposure. TCRdb reprocessed the RACE reads with MiXCR, giving one entry per CDR3 protein. The sample has some 110,000 distinct CDR3 sequences, about 12% seen once; the top ten hold 1.5% to 2%. This sample's time point: pre-sensitization, week 0. As to treatment: therapeutic diphenylcyclopropenone sensitization with weekly scalp DPC. This material consisted of whole blood, taken in connection with sensitization to the hapten diphenylcyclopropenone (DPC). All receptors come from a woman between 45 and 60 years old with alopecia areata. Some clones in this sample may be carry-over from other donors' samples.

This clonotype occurred many times. The rearrangement uses TRBV4-2 and TRBJ2-3; possible D gene TRBD1, 6 bases. Trimming removed 5 bases from V and 5 bases from J, with 17 bases in between. Germline assignment: CDR1 LGHNA and CDR2 YNFKEQ. This CDR3 spans 15 amino acids. The CDR3 reads CASSYLQGRLDTQYF. The CDR3 DNA is TGTGCCAGCAGCTACCTGCAGGGGCGCCTAGATACGCAGTATTTT.

The sample holds a few counts of this clonotype. This chain uses TRBV6-2 or TRBV6-3 with TRBJ1-2; D is unresolved. CDR3 length: 13 amino acids. V was pared by 6 bases and J by 8 bases, with 16 bases between. Germline-derived CDR1 and CDR2 are MNHEY and SVGEGT. As DNA, the CDR3 is TGTGCCAGCAGCCCGCCCGGGTCCCCGGGCTACACCTTC. Translating it yields CASSPPGSPGYTF.

V usage is TRBV2 and J usage is TRBJ2-7; D unresolved. The CDR3 covers 13 residues. Trimming removed 8 bases from V and 9 bases from J, with 20 bases in between. Germline V gene data show CDR1 as SNHLY and CDR2 as FYNNEI. The CDR3 sequence: CASSEIPRTRQYF. The CDR3 DNA is TGTGCCAGCTCGGAGATCCCCCGTACGAGGCAGTACTTC.

In this sample, this clonotype turned up a few times. V and J are TRBV6-5 and TRBJ1-1, with 7 nucleotides matching TRBD1. This CDR3 has 16 residues. J lost 2 bases, V lost 0 bases, and 6 bases had no gene match. Germline CDR1 MNHEY, CDR2 SVGAGI. Here the CDR3 reads CASSYSPGGENTEAFF. The CDR3 nucleotides are TGTGCCAGCAGTTACTCGCCAGGGGGGGAAAACACTGAAGCTTTCTTT.

There are many counts of this clonotype. The gene calls are TRBV28 and TRBJ2-7; D gene ambiguous. Trimming cost V 6 bases and J 5 bases, with 8 bases left between them. Germline values: CDR1 MDHEN, CDR2 SYDVKM. The CDR3 has 11 amino acids. The CDR3 sequence is CASSDSHEQYF. In nucleotides, the CDR3 is TGTGCCAGCAGCGATTCGCACGAGCAGTACTTC.

V and J are TRBV6-6 and TRBJ2-1; D uncertain. The CDR3 consists of 13 residues. The germline CDR1 and CDR2 sequences are MNHNY and SVGAGI (reference sequence). The germline V and J ends were trimmed by 7 bases and 9 bases, with 16 bases remaining between them. DNA of the CDR3: TGTGCCAGCACTGTCTCGTCTGTAGCTGAGCAGTTCTTC. Translation gives CASTVSSVAEQFF.

The gene calls are TRBV19 and TRBJ2-1, with 8 bases fitting TRBD1. V lost 5 bases and J lost 0; bases outside the gene matches: 6. From germline, CDR1 is LNHDA and CDR2 SQIVND (reference sequence). The CDR3 is 16 amino acids. CDR3 nucleotides: TGTGCCAGTAGTCAGGACAGGGCAAGCTCCTACAATGAGCAGTTCTTC. Encoded protein: CASSQDRASSYNEQFF.

Many counts were recorded for this clonotype. The gene calls are TRBV2 and TRBJ2-2, with a possible D match to TRBD1 (6 bases). The V gene's germline CDR1 is SNHLY and CDR2 FYNNEI. This CDR3 spans 15 amino acids. The germline V and J ends were trimmed by 5 bases and 1 base, with 11 bases remaining between them. The CDR3 sequence is CASSPTGMNTGELFF. The CDR3, as DNA: TGTGCCAGCAGTCCTACAGGGATGAACACCGGGGAGCTGTTTTTT.

The gene calls are TRBV4-3 and TRBJ1-4, with D unresolved. In germline, CDR1 is LGHNA, CDR2 YSLEER. This CDR3 has 14 residues. V gave up 3 bases and J gave up 3 bases, with 8 bases separating them. CDR3: CASSQGLSNEKLFF. The CDR3 coding sequence is TGCGCCAGCAGCCAGGGCCTCTCTAATGAAAAACTGTTTTTT.

This clonotype was seen a few times. The CDR3 bases are TGTGCCAGCAGCCGACAAGCAAACCGGGACAACGAGCAGTACTTC. This codes for CASSRQANRDNEQYF. The chain recombines TRBV7-2 with TRBJ2-7, with a tentative D call TRBD1 (6 bases). The CDR3 covers 15 residues. V lost 5 bases to trimming and J lost 5 bases, with 19 bases between them. Germline loops: CDR1 SGHTA, CDR2 FQGNSA.

The V and J genes are TRBV7-9 and TRBJ1-1, with 7 nucleotides matching TRBD1. Germline CDR1 reads SEHNR; CDR2 reads FQNEAQ (reference sequence). J gave up 6 bases and V 2 bases, and 6 bases lay outside the gene matches. The CDR3 covers 14 residues. CDR3 sequence (DNA): TGTGCCAGCAGCTTAACAGACAGGGACGCTGAAGCTTTCTTT. It is translated as CASSLTDRDAEAFF.

This clonotype appeared once. The chain is built from TRBV12-3 or TRBV12-4 and TRBJ1-4, with 7 bases that match TRBD1. V trimming: 6 bases; J trimming: 6 bases; junction bases outside the gene matches: 7. The CDR3 has 14 amino acids. CDR3 sequence reads: CASRIGTVHEKLFF. The CDR3 DNA reads as TGTGCCAGCAGGATCGGGACAGTACATGAAAAACTGTTTTTT.

The CDR3 nucleotides read TGTGCCAGCAGCCCGGTAGGGGCAGGCTACGAGCAGTACTTC. Encoded protein: CASSPVGAGYEQYF. The chain uses TRBV7-2 and TRBJ2-7, with D possibly being TRBD1 (5 bases). This CDR3 has 14 amino acids. With 5 bases removed from V and 3 bases from J, the gap between germline ends came to 14 bases. Per germline, CDR1 SGHTA and CDR2 FQGNSA. The variable domain in full, completed from reference TRBV7-2 and TRBJ2-7, reads GAGVSQSPSNKVTEKGKDVELRCDPISGHTALYWYRQSLGQGLEFLIYFQGNSAPDKSGLPSDRFSAERTGGSVSTLTIQRTQQEDSAVYLCASSPVGAGYEQYFGPGTRLTVT.

V usage is TRBV5-1 and J usage is TRBJ2-1, with a possible D match to TRBD1 (6 bases). This CDR3 has 13 amino acids. CDR1 and CDR2 (germline): SGHRS, YFSETQ. The CDR3 DNA reads as TGCGCAACAGGGTGGGGCTCCTACAATGAGCAGTTCTTC. Encoded protein: CATGWGSYNEQFF.

V is TRBV2 and J is TRBJ2-3, with a possible D match to TRBD2 (5 bases). V was shortened by 7 bases and J by 5 bases, with 16 bases between the two germline ends. Germline V gene sequence: CDR1 SNHLY, CDR2 FYNNEI. The CDR3 contains 14 residues. For the CDR3, the DNA is TGTGCCAGCACCCCCCCCCGGGAAGGAGATACGCAGTATTTT. Encoded protein: CASTPPREGDTQYF.

This clonotype was seen more than once but under ten times. The chain links TRBV29-1 to TRBJ1-5; no clear D gene. The CDR3 has 9 amino acids. Germline V CDR1 and CDR2: SQVTM, ANQGSEA. V lost 5 bases and J 7 bases, leaving 3 bases between the germline ends. Here the CDR3 DNA reads TGCAGCGTTAGGCAGCCCCAGCATTTT. It translates to CSVRQPQHF.

The rearrangement joins TRBV14 to TRBJ2-3; unclear D gene. V shed 0 bases and J shed 3 bases, with 7 bases lying between them. This CDR3 has 14 residues. Looked up from germline, CDR1 is SGHDN and CDR2 is FVKESK. The CDR3 coding sequence is TGTGCCAGCAGCCAAGATCGGCTGACAGATACGCAGTATTTT. Translation: CASSQDRLTDTQYF.

This clonotype was recorded a few times. The chain joins TRBV3-1 to TRBJ2-5, with 12 bases lining up with TRBD2. The CDR3 consists of 16 residues. V shed 3 bases, J shed 0 bases, and the junction held 2 bases outside the gene matches. The germline V gene has CDR1 LGHDT and CDR2 YNNKEL (reference sequence). Here the CDR3 reads CASSQRTSGDQETQYF. The DNA of the CDR3 is TGTGCCAGCAGCCAGAGGACTAGCGGGGACCAAGAGACCCAGTACTTC.

This clonotype has just a few counts. The rearrangement uses TRBV6-5 and TRBJ2-3; D gene ambiguous. Deletions cut 3 bases from V and 4 bases from J, with 8 bases between. The CDR3 consists of 13 residues. Germline CDR1 is MNHEY and CDR2 is SVGAGI. CDR3 amino acids: CASSYSRADTQYF. The CDR3 nucleotides read TGTGCCAGCAGTTATTCTAGGGCAGATACGCAGTATTTT.

This clonotype was counted at least ten times. CDR3 bases: TGTGCCAGCAGTTTACAGTCAACAGGGACCAATCAGCCCCAGCATTTT. This gives the protein CASSLQSTGTNQPQHF. V is TRBV12-3 or TRBV12-4 and J is TRBJ1-5; D is perhaps TRBD1 (6 bases). This CDR3 contains 16 residues. With 2 bases removed from V and 3 bases from J, the gap between germline ends came to 14 bases.